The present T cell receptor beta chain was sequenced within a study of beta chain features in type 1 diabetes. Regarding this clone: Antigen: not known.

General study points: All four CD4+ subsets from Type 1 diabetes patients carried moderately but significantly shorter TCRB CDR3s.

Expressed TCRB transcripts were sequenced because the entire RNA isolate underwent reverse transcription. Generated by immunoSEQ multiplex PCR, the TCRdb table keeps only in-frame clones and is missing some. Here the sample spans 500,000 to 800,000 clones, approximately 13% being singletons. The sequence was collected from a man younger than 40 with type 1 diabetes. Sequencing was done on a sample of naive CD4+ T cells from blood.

The CDR3 is CASSLEGGPTGELFF. In nucleotides, the CDR3 is TGCGCCAGCAGCTTGGAGGGAGGGCCCACCGGGGAGCTGTTTTTT. J is TRBJ2-2 and V is TRBV5-1, with 7 bases fitting TRBD2. V trimming: 0 bases; J trimming: 4 bases; junction bases outside the gene matches: 3. This CDR3 is 15 amino acids long. Germline V gene lookup returns CDR1 SGHRS and CDR2 YFSETQ.